One and the same sample provided the 15 T cell receptor beta chains below, sequenced in a study of cytomegalovirus exposure and HLA in healthy donors. The PCR was carried out with 60 Vbeta primers and 13 Jbeta primers. Sequencing used immunoSEQ multiplex PCR; TCRdb keeps in-frame clones, though not all of them. The profile covers 110,000 or so clones, with roughly 80% appearing a single time and roughly 4.5% taken by the ten largest. The sample consisted of PBMCs. The receptors shown here come from a man aged 45 to 65 in good health and CMV-seropositive.

This chain's CDR3 is CASSSTSGNQETQYF. CDR3 bases: TGTGCCAGCAGCTCTACTAGCGGGAACCAAGAGACCCAGTACTTC. This rearrangement joins TRBV7-2 to TRBJ2-5, with 10 bases identical to TRBD2. In germline, CDR1 is SGHTA, CDR2 FQGNSA. The CDR3 spans 15 residues. The V gene end was trimmed by 4 bases and the J gene end by 0 bases; junction bases not matched to a gene: 2.

The rearrangement uses TRBV30 and TRBJ2-6, with TRBD1 matching over 9 bases. The trim removed 3 bases at V and 0 bases at J, leaving 6 bases unmatched. CDR3 length: 17 residues. Germline V gives CDR1 GTSNPN, CDR2 SVGIG (reference sequence). The CDR3 reads CAWSRDRDNSGANVLTF. CDR3 bases: TGTGCCTGGAGCCGGGACAGGGATAACTCTGGGGCCAACGTCCTGACTTTC.

V and J are TRBV28 and TRBJ2-5, with a possible D match to TRBD1 (5 bases). The CDR3 extends over 17 amino acids. Trimming left V 1 base short and J 2 bases short, with 17 bases between. The germline CDR1 and CDR2 sequences are MDHEN and SYDVKM. CDR3 in DNA: TGTGCCAGCAGTTTATTTGCCTCAATAGGGGTTCAAGAGACCCAGTACTTC. It encodes CASSLFASIGVQETQYF.

V gene TRBV5-1 combines with J gene TRBJ2-3; D might be TRBD2 (6 bases). CDR3 length: 16 amino acids. V shed 4 bases and J shed 1 base, with 16 bases lying between them. Germline CDR1 is SGHRS and CDR2 is YFSETQ. The CDR3 sequence: CASSPGWRGGTDTQYF. The CDR3 DNA reads TGCGCCAGCAGCCCCGGCTGGAGGGGCGGCACAGATACGCAGTATTTT.

This chain connects TRBV15 to TRBJ2-3; D perhaps matches TRBD2 (6 bases). The CDR3 is 15 amino acids. V dropped 1 base and J dropped 3 bases, with 11 bases sitting between them. Per the germline V gene, CDR1 is LNHNV and CDR2 is YYDKDF (reference sequence). CDR3 amino acids: CATSRGREETDTQYF. The DNA of the CDR3 is TGTGCCACCAGCAGAGGGCGGGAAGAGACAGATACGCAGTATTTT.

This clone has a single count. CDR3 nucleotide sequence: TGTGCCAGCAGTAGCCGGGTTCTCAGTCAGCCCCAGCATTTT. It codes for CASSSRVLSQPQHF. This chain links TRBV28 with TRBJ1-5; no clear D. V was trimmed by 5 bases and J by 6 bases, leaving 14 bases between them. Germline-derived CDR1 and CDR2 are MDHEN and SYDVKM. The CDR3 consists of 14 residues.

The rearrangement joins TRBV5-1 to TRBJ2-1, with TRBD2 identical over 8 bases. V lost 1 base, J lost 1 base, and 10 bases stayed unmatched. CDR3 length: 18 residues. Per the germline V gene, CDR1 is SGHRS and CDR2 is YFSETQ. CDR3 coding DNA: TGCGCCAGCAGCTTGAGGTGGGTAGCGGGGCTTTCCTACAATGAGCAGTTCTTC. Translated, it gives CASSLRWVAGLSYNEQFF.

The chain recombines TRBV6-1 with TRBJ1-1, with D unclear. This CDR3 has 15 amino acids. Germline CDR1 and CDR2: MNHNS and SASEGT. V was shortened by 10 bases and J by 5 bases, with 23 bases between the two germline ends. CDR3 in DNA: TGTGCCACCGCAACCGGGAGGGTTGGGCAGACTGAAGCTTTCTTT. It codes for CATATGRVGQTEAFF.

This chain connects TRBV28 to TRBJ1-2, with 7 bases identical to TRBD1. V trimming: 2 bases; J trimming: 7 bases; junction bases outside the gene matches: 7. The CDR3 has 14 amino acids. Germline-derived CDR1 and CDR2 are MDHEN and SYDVKM. CDR3 sequence reads: CASSLRGLEGGYTF. In nucleotides, the CDR3 is TGTGCCAGCAGTTTAAGGGGGCTGGAGGGTGGCTACACCTTC.

Here the CDR3 DNA reads TGTGCCAGCAGTTTATGGGGGGGAGAACCTAACTATGGCTACACCTTC. Translating it yields CASSLWGGEPNYGYTF. The chain is built from TRBV28 and TRBJ1-2, with D maybe TRBD1 (5 bases). The CDR3 has 16 amino acids. Trimming cost V 0 bases and J 0 bases, with 11 bases left between them. Germline-derived CDR1 and CDR2 are MDHEN and SYDVKM.

The chain recombines TRBV19 with TRBJ2-7; D unresolved. Between the trimmed V and J ends, which lost 3 bases and 0 bases, there was a span of 9 bases. CDR1 LNHDA and CDR2 SQIVND come from the germline V gene (reference sequence). The CDR3 totals 14 residues. The CDR3 is CASSILTPSYEQYF. The CDR3 region has the DNA TGTGCCAGTAGTATCCTGACTCCCTCCTACGAGCAGTACTTC.

The chain employs TRBV2 and TRBJ2-2; D perhaps matches TRBD2 (5 bases). Germline V gene lookup returns CDR1 SNHLY and CDR2 FYNNEI. V lost 7 bases, J lost 1 base, and 10 bases lay in between. This CDR3 region has 14 residues. The CDR3 loop reads CASMGAVNTGELFF. In DNA form, the CDR3 reads TGTGCCAGCATGGGAGCGGTGAACACCGGGGAGCTGTTTTTT.

This chain connects TRBV5-1 to TRBJ2-7; TRBD1 is a possible D gene (6 bases). CDR3 size: 17 residues. CDR1 and CDR2 from the germline V gene are SGHRS and YFSETQ. V was shortened by 0 bases and J by 0 bases, with 16 bases between the two germline ends. The CDR3 DNA follows: TGCGCCAGCAGCTTGGGCATGCTTAGGGACACCTCCTACGAGCAGTACTTC. As protein: CASSLGMLRDTSYEQYF.

This clone was seen a single time. The V and J genes are TRBV29-1 and TRBJ1-1; D uncertain. This CDR3 region has 9 residues. Per the germline V gene, CDR1 is SQVTM and CDR2 is ANQGSEA. V was cut by 3 bases and J by 8 bases, with 4 bases left in between. CDR3 coding DNA: TGCAGCGTTGACCCGGAAGCTTTCTTT. Its translation: CSVDPEAFF.

As regards this clone: Other nucleotide sequences from this sample produce the same CDR3. This chain connects TRBV9 to TRBJ2-3; no clear D. V was trimmed by 0 bases and J by 3 bases, leaving 5 bases between them. The germline gives CDR1 SGDLS, CDR2 YYNGEE. The CDR3 extends over 13 amino acids. CDR3 bases: TGTGCCAGCAGCGTAGGACATACAGATACGCAGTATTTT. As protein: CASSVGHTDTQYF.